The clone carrying this TCR beta chain came up a few times. Its antigen is unidentified. Trimming at V came to 2 bases and at J to 5 bases, leaving 12 bases not matched to a gene. The CDR3 consists of 17 residues. Per germline, CDR1 MGHRA and CDR2 YSYEKL. One entry per CDR3 protein, called by TCRdb with MiXCR from the reads. The repertoire has some 200,000 distinct CDR3 sequences, about 21% of them found once; the top ten carry about 3%. This specimen belongs to a study of T cell repertoires in cytomegalovirus infection. Study-level information: Both a matching HLA type and CMV infection were indicated by public TCR beta signatures.

Study outcomes and limitations: HLA-C-restricted CMV clonotypes gave the most frequent clonotype in two of eight donors. Carriers of CMV plus the relevant HLA were identified by cumulative public TCR beta family frequency.

Material for sequencing was PBMCs. V gene TRBV4-1 combines with J gene TRBJ1-1; TRBD1 matches at 9 bases. This receptor was taken from a human donor in good health (CMV status not recorded). Some clones in this sample may be carry-over from other donors' samples. CDR3: CASSQPSLRDRETEAFF. CDR3 in DNA: TGCGCCAGCAGCCAACCCTCGCTCCGGGACAGGGAGACTGAAGCTTTCTTT.